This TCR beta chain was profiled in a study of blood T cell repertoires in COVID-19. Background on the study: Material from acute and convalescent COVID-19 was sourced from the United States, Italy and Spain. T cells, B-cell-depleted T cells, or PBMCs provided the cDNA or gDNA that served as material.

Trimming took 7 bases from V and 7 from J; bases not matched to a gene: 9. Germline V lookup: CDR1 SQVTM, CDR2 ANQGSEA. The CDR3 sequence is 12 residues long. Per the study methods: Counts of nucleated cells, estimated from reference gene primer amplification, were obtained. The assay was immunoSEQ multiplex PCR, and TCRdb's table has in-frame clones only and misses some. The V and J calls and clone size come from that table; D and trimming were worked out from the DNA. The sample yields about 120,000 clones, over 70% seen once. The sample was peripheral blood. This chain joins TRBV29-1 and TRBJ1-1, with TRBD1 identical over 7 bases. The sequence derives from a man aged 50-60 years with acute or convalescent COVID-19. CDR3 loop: CSGGRTGYEAFF. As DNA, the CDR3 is TGCAGCGGAGGACGGACAGGTTATGAAGCTTTCTTT.